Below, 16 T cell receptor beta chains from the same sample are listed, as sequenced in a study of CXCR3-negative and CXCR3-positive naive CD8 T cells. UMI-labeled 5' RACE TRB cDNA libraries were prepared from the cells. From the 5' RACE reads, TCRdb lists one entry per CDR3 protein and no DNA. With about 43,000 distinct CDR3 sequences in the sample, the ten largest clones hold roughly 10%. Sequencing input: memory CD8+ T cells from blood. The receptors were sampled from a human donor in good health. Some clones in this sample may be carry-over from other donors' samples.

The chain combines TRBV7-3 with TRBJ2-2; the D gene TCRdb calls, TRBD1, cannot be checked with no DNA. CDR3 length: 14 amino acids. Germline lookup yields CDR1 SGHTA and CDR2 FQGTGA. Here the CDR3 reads CASSDGQGNGELFF.

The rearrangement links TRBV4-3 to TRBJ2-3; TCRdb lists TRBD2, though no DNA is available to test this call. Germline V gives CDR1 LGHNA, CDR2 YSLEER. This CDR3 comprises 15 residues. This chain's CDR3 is CASSQDREGPDTQYF.

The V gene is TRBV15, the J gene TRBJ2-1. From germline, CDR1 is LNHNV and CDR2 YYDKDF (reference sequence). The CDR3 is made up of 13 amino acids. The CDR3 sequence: CATSRGRYNEQFF.

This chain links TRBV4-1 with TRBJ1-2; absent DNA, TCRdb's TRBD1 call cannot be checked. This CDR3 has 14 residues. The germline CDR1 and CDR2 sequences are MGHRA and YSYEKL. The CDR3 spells CASSQGTGTIGYTF.

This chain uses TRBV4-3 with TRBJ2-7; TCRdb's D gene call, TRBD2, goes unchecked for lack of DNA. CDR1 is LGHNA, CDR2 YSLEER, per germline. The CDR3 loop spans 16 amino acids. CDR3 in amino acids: CASSQDRVSGYYEQYF.

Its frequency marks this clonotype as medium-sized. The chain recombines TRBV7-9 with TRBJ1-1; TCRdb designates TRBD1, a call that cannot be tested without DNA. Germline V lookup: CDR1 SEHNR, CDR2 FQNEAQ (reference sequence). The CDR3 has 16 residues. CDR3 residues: CASSFLSGGWNTEAFF.

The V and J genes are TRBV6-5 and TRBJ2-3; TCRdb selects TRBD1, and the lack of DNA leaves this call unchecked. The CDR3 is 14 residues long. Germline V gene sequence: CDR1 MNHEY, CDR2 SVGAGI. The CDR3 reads CASQGVATQDTQYF.

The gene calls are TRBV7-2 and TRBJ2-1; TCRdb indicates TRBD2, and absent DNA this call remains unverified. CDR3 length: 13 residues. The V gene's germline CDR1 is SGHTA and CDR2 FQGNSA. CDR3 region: CASRRGAHNEQFF. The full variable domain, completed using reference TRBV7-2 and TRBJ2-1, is GAGVSQSPSNKVTEKGKDVELRCDPISGHTALYWYRQSLGQGLEFLIYFQGNSAPDKSGLPSDRFSAERTGGSVSTLTIQRTQQEDSAVYLCASRRGAHNEQFFGPGTRLTVL.

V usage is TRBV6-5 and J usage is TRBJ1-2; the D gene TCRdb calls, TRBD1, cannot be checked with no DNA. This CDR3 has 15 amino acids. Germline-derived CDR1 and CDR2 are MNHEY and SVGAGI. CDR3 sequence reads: CASSYSPGQTYGYTF.

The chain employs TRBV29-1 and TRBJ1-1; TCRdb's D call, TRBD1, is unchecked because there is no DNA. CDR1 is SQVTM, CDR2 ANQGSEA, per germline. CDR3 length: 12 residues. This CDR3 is CSAKGANPEAFF.

The CDR3: CASSQDRGPLNTEAFF. This chain joins TRBV4-2 and TRBJ1-1. Germline values: CDR1 LGHNA, CDR2 YNFKEQ. The CDR3 length is 16 residues.

CDR3 region: CASSYSTGARGNEQFF. The chain uses TRBV6-2 or TRBV6-3 and TRBJ2-1; TCRdb selects TRBD1, and the lack of DNA leaves this call unchecked. Germline assignment: CDR1 MNHEY and CDR2 SVGEGT. This CDR3 is 16 amino acids long.

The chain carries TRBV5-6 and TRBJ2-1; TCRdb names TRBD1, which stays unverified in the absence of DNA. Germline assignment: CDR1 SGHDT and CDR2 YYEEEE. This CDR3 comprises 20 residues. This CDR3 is CASSQEGSGGDRSSYNEQFF.

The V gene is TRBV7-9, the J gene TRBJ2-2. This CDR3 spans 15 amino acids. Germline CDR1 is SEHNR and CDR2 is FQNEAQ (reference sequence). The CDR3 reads CASSSSGPNTGELFF.

The CDR3 here is CASSRDGGGTGELFF. This chain uses TRBV4-2 with TRBJ2-2; the D call of TRBD1 rests on TCRdb alone, since no DNA is present to check it. Germline V gene data show CDR1 as LGHNA and CDR2 as YNFKEQ. The CDR3 contains 15 residues.

CDR3 amino acids: CSARAGDREYEQYF. The V call is TRBV20-1, the J call TRBJ2-7; TCRdb's D gene call, TRBD1, goes unchecked for lack of DNA. This CDR3 is built from 14 residues. Germline CDR1 and CDR2: DFQATT and SNEGSKA (reference sequence).